The 20 T cell receptor beta chains in this list originate from one sample, sequenced in a study of PD-L1 blockade in urothelial cancer (dated by TCRdb to the late 2010s). This specimen's time point label, per the study, means: peripheral blood 6 weeks after treatment start. Library preparation employed the immunoSEQ multiplex PCR assay. TCRdb obtained this table from immuneACCESS and retained in-frame rearrangements with V and J assigned. These tables miss some clones; where compared with another copy, unresolved V genes account for less than half of the shortfall, and the remainder is unexplained. Recorded for this sample are 20,000 to 25,000 clones; around nine tenths of them occurred a single time. Approximately 10% of the sample belongs to the ten largest clones. The sequenced sample was PBMCs, obtained around atezolizumab (anti-PD-L1) treatment. The receptors here all came from a woman aged 55-70 years with urothelial cancer.

This chain links TRBV2 with TRBJ2-7; the D gene is possibly TRBD1 (5 bases). The V gene lost 6 bases and the J gene lost 6 bases, with 9 bases spanning the gap. CDR1 and CDR2 (germline): SNHLY, FYNNEI. This CDR3 spans 11 amino acids. The CDR3 DNA sequence: TGTGCCAGCAGATACAGGTCCGAGCAGTACTTC. Amino acid sequence: CASRYRSEQYF.

The V and J genes are TRBV4-3 and TRBJ2-4; 9 nucleotides agree with TRBD1. The germline V gene has CDR1 LGHNA and CDR2 YSLEER. The CDR3 is made up of 20 amino acids. J lost 0 bases, V lost 1 base, and 13 bases had no gene match. CDR3 loop: CASSQVAPYRTGVAKNIQYF. The CDR3 DNA follows: TGCGCCAGCAGCCAAGTTGCCCCTTATAGGACAGGGGTAGCCAAAAACATTCAGTACTTC.

The rearrangement uses TRBV19 and TRBJ1-5; 7 nucleotides line up with TRBD1. The CDR3 spans 16 residues. Germline V gene data show CDR1 as LNHDA and CDR2 as SQIVND (reference sequence). V trimming: 4 bases; J trimming: 5 bases; junction bases outside the gene matches: 11. DNA of the CDR3: TGTGCCAGTAGTACCTCTACGGGACAGCTCTATCAGCCCCAGCATTTT. This codes for CASSTSTGQLYQPQHF. The complete variable domain, with remaining parts taken from reference TRBV19 and TRBJ1-5, reads DGGITQSPKYLFRKEGQNVTLSCEQNLNHDAMYWYRQDPGQGLRLIYYSQIVNDFQKGDIAEGYSVSREKKESFPLTVTSAQKNPTAFYLCASSTSTGQLYQPQHFGDGTRLSIL.

This clone appeared a single time. The J gene is TRBJ2-3, the V gene TRBV6-5; D unclear. Trimming left V 0 bases short and J 0 bases short, with 10 bases between. CDR3 length: 16 amino acids. Germline CDR1 and CDR2: MNHEY and SVGAGI. In DNA form, the CDR3 reads TGTGCCAGCAGTTACTCGTCCGGTTCTAGCACAGATACGCAGTATTTT. Its translation is CASSYSSGSSTDTQYF.

The V call is TRBV7-2, the J call TRBJ2-7; 10 bases align to TRBD2. The V gene's germline CDR1 is SGHTA and CDR2 FQGNSA. J was trimmed by 2 bases and V by 5 bases; bases with no gene match: 12. The CDR3 has 17 amino acids. The CDR3 DNA reads TGTGCCAGCAGCAAACTAGCGGGACTCATTGTGACCTACGAGCAGTACTTC. Protein sequence: CASSKLAGLIVTYEQYF.

CDR3 coding DNA: TGTGCCAGCAGTTCCTATAGTACCGGCTACACCTTC. Its protein product is CASSSYSTGYTF. V gene TRBV28 combines with J gene TRBJ1-2, with D hard to call. Trimming cost V 4 bases and J 8 bases, with 11 bases left between them. Germline CDR1 MDHEN, CDR2 SYDVKM. The CDR3 sequence is 12 residues long.

The V and J genes are TRBV7-2 and TRBJ1-5; 9 bases are a match to TRBD1. Germline values: CDR1 SGHTA, CDR2 FQGNSA. The CDR3 contains 13 residues. V shed 5 bases and J 5 bases; nucleotides not matched to a gene: 1. In DNA form, the CDR3 reads TGTGCCAGCAGCGGGGACAGGGATCAGCCCCAGCATTTT. It yields the protein CASSGDRDQPQHF.

J is TRBJ2-7 and V is TRBV5-1; a possible D gene is TRBD1 (5 bases). Trimming removed 4 bases from V and 6 bases from J, with 20 bases in between. The CDR3 consists of 15 residues. CDR1 and CDR2 (germline): SGHRS, YFSETQ. CDR3 region: CASSPSRQLRGEQYF. DNA of the CDR3: TGCGCCAGCAGCCCTTCACGCCAGCTAAGGGGCGAGCAGTACTTC. Full variable domain (missing parts from reference TRBV5-1 and TRBJ2-7): KAGVTQTPRYLIKTRGQQVTLSCSPISGHRSVSWYQQTPGQGLQFLFEYFSETQRNKGNFPGRFSGRQFSNSRSEMNVSTLELGDSALYLCASSPSRQLRGEQYFGPGTRLTVT.

This clone was observed a handful of times. This chain connects TRBV7-3 to TRBJ1-6; no clear D gene. Germline assignment: CDR1 SGHTA and CDR2 FQGTGA. The CDR3 runs to 16 residues. The V end lost 1 base, the J end lost 3 bases, and 10 bases lay between the germline ends. CDR3 bases: TGTGCCAGCAGCTTAAGGCCGGCAGGCTATAATTCACCCCTCCACTTT. Translating gives CASSLRPAGYNSPLHF.

This chain connects TRBV4-2 to TRBJ2-5; 12 bases match TRBD2. This CDR3 has 19 amino acids. After removal of 1 base from V and 5 bases from J, the junction contained 14 bases not matched to a gene. The germline gives CDR1 LGHNA, CDR2 YNFKEQ. As DNA, the CDR3 is TGTGCCAGCAGCCAAGGCCCTAGCGGGGGGGCGGGCGCTGGGGAGACCCAGTACTTC. Its protein is CASSQGPSGGAGAGETQYF.

V usage is TRBV9 and J usage is TRBJ2-7; D perhaps matches TRBD1 (5 bases). Germline-derived CDR1 and CDR2 are SGDLS and YYNGEE. Trimming pared 4 bases from V and 2 bases from J, leaving 13 bases between. The CDR3 covers 14 residues. This CDR3 reads CASSSSGIAYEQYF. DNA of the CDR3: TGTGCCAGCAGCTCATCAGGGATTGCCTACGAGCAGTACTTC.

This sequence joins TRBV11-2 and TRBJ1-1; the match to TRBD1 covers 7 bases. Germline V lookup: CDR1 SGHAT, CDR2 FQNNGV. Trimming cost V 5 bases and J 8 bases; bases outside gene matches: 11. The CDR3 has 14 residues. The CDR3 coding sequence is TGTGCCAGCAGCGGAAACAGGGGCCCCTTAGAAGCTTTCTTT. It is translated as CASSGNRGPLEAFF.

The genes are TRBV14 and TRBJ2-5, with D possibly matching TRBD2 (6 bases). The V end was cut by 4 bases, the J end by 2 bases, with 8 bases between. The CDR3 totals 13 residues. Germline CDR1 and CDR2: SGHDN and FVKESK. The CDR3 bases are TGTGCCAGCAGCCTCGGACTACAAGAGACCCAGTACTTC. It codes for CASSLGLQETQYF.

The V and J genes are TRBV5-4 and TRBJ2-7; D remains unclear. The CDR3 consists of 13 residues. Germline V gives CDR1 SGHNT, CDR2 YYREEE (reference sequence). Trimming pared 7 bases from V and 3 bases from J, leaving 14 bases between. The CDR3 sequence: CASGANPSYEQYF. CDR3 nucleotides: TGTGCCAGCGGTGCGAACCCGAGCTACGAGCAGTACTTC.

The V call is TRBV7-8, the J call TRBJ2-3, with TRBD1 matching 9 bases. CDR1 is SGHVS and CDR2 is FQNEAQ in the germline V gene. Losses at the gene ends were 5 bases for V and 0 bases for J; bases not matched to a gene: 12. The CDR3 runs 18 residues. CDR3 bases: TGTGCCAGCAGCCCAAAGGACAGGGGTTCGACTAGCACAGATACGCAGTATTTT. This encodes CASSPKDRGSTSTDTQYF.

The chain carries TRBV6-1 and TRBJ1-4, with 9 bases fitting TRBD1. Unmatched junction bases numbered 6, after V lost 4 bases and J lost 3 bases. Germline CDR1 and CDR2: MNHNS and SASEGT. This CDR3 is built from 16 residues. In nucleotides, the CDR3 is TGTGCCAGCAGTGCCCGACAGGGGGAATCTAATGAAAAACTGTTTTTT. Its protein is CASSARQGESNEKLFF.

This chain connects TRBV4-3 to TRBJ2-7, with 11 bases lining up with TRBD1. Germline V gene sequence: CDR1 LGHNA, CDR2 YSLEER. Trimming removed 3 bases from V and 2 bases from J; junction bases left unmatched: 0. The CDR3 length is 14 residues. CDR3 residues: CASSQGQGAYEQYF. The CDR3 nucleotides read TGCGCCAGCAGCCAGGGACAGGGGGCCTACGAGCAGTACTTC.

The rearrangement joins TRBV20-1 to TRBJ2-4, with TRBD1 matching 8 bases. The CDR3 length is 11 residues. Germline trimming cut 2 bases from V and 14 bases from J; bases unmatched to any gene: 5. The germline CDR1 and CDR2 sequences are DFQATT and SNEGSKA (reference sequence). Here the CDR3 DNA reads TGCAGTGCTAGATTGGACAGGGTAAAGTACTTC. It encodes CSARLDRVKYF.

The gene calls are TRBV23-1 and TRBJ2-1, with 12 bases lining up with TRBD2. TRBV23-1 has ORF status, its function being uncertain. The length of the CDR3 is 19 residues. V lost 2 bases, J lost 5 bases, and 13 bases stayed unmatched. Written as DNA, the CDR3 is TGCGCCAGCAGTCAACCGTCAGGGCGACTAGCGGGAGTTGACAATGAGCAGTTCTTC. It is translated as CASSQPSGRLAGVDNEQFF.

This chain uses TRBV11-2 with TRBJ2-7; TRBD2 matches at 7 bases. V trimming: 8 bases; J trimming: 0 bases; junction bases outside the gene matches: 19. The germline CDR1 and CDR2 sequences are SGHAT and FQNNGV. The length of the CDR3 is 18 residues. CDR3 sequence (DNA): TGTGCCAGCTGCTGGCGGGGGAGCGCCCTAGCAAGCTCCTACGAGCAGTACTTC. Its protein is CASCWRGSALASSYEQYF.